This is a list of T cell receptor beta chains from one sample in a study of shared clonotypes between healthy human individuals. The protocol was immunoSEQ multiplex PCR, while the TCRdb copy is restricted to in-frame clones and leaves out a portion. This sample has millions of clones, with about 92% found just once. Sequencing used naive CD8+ T cells from PBMCs. These receptor sequences come from a young man in good health. Some clones in this sample may be carry-over from other donors' samples. CDR3s include the opening cysteine and the closing phenylalanine or tryptophan. The D gene is left open where the match is weak. Rows give clone size only sometimes, using once, few, many, or a class for an expanded clone.

>TRBJ1-1|once|12|TRBV28|NA
TGTGCCAGCAGTTTGGGGAGGACCGAGGCTTTCTTT
CASSLGRTEAFF
>TRBJ2-6|NA|13|TRBV27|NA
TGTGCCAGCAGTTTGCGCGGGGCCAACGTCCTGACTTTC
CASSLRGANVLTF
>TRBJ2-7|NA|11|TRBV7-6|TRBD2
TGTGCCAGCAGCTCGGGGGGGGAGCAGTACTTC
CASSSGGEQYF
>TRBJ2-1|NA|16|TRBV27|NA
TGTGCCAGCAGTTTATCGTTTGGGACCGCAGGGACTGAGCAGTTCTTC
CASSLSFGTAGTEQFF
>TRBJ2-7|NA|15|TRBV9|NA
TGTGCCAGCAGCGTAGGACAGGGAGGGGGCTACGAGCAGTACTTC
CASSVGQGGGYEQYF
>TRBJ1-5|few|16|TRBV19|TRBD1
TGTGCCAGTAGTATGAGGTCTTCGACAGGGAATCAGCCCCAGCATTTT
CASSMRSSTGNQPQHF
>TRBJ2-3|NA|16|TRBV27|NA
TGTGCCAGCAGTGTCCCCGCGGCACGAGGTACAGATACGCAGTATTTT
CASSVPAARGTDTQYF
>TRBJ2-7|NA|14|TRBV19|TRBD2
TGTGCCAGTAGTATCACTAGCGGGAGCCACGAGCAGTACTTC
CASSITSGSHEQYF
>TRBJ1-5|NA|13|TRBV27|NA
TGTGCCAGCAGTTGGGGATTAAATCAGCCCCAGCATTTT
CASSWGLNQPQHF
>TRBJ2-7|once|14|TRBV7-8|NA
TGTGCCAGCAGCTTAGCGGCGGAGGGCTACGAGCAGTACTTC
CASSLAAEGYEQYF
>TRBJ2-1|NA|11|TRBV30|NA
TGTGCCTGGAGTGAGGGCCGTGAGCAGTTCTTC
CAWSEGREQFF
>TRBJ2-1|NA|17|TRBV28|TRBD2
TGTGCCAGCAGTTTCGGAACGACTAGCGGAATTCCGAATGAGCAGTTCTTC
CASSFGTTSGIPNEQFF
>TRBJ2-7|NA|16|TRBV19|TRBD1
TGTGCCAGTAGTATAGCAGCCGGGACAGGGGCCTACGAGCAGTACTTC
CASSIAAGTGAYEQYF
>TRBJ1-5|NA|13|TRBV13|NA
TGTGCCAGCAGCTATACCCCGGGCCAGCCCCAGCATTTT
CASSYTPGQPQHF
>TRBJ2-7|once|14|TRBV7-8|TRBD2
TGTGCCAGCAGCTTCGGACTAGTACGCTACGAGCAGTACTTC
CASSFGLVRYEQYF
>TRBJ2-1|NA|17|TRBV11-2|NA
TGTGCCAGCAGCTTAGTAACCCCGCCTAACTCCTACAATGAGCAGTTCTTC
CASSLVTPPNSYNEQFF
>TRBJ2-7|NA|16|TRBV11-2|NA
TGTGCCAGCAGCTCTAGCCCGGGACAAGTACCTTACGAGCAGTACTTC
CASSSSPGQVPYEQYF
>TRBJ2-5|NA|16|TRBV7-9|TRBD2
TGTGCCAGCAGGGGGGCACTAGCGGGATTCGGAGAGACCCAGTACTTC
CASRGALAGFGETQYF
>TRBJ1-5|NA|17|TRBV10-3|NA
TGTGCCATCAGTGAGTCGACGACACTTTATAGCAATCAGCCCCAGCATTTT
CAISESTTLYSNQPQHF
>TRBJ2-1|NA|14|TRBV29-1|NA
TGCAGCGTTGTTTCCCCCCTCCGGGTGGTTGAGCAGTTCTTC
CSVVSPLRVVEQFF
>TRBJ2-1|NA|15|TRBV6-5|TRBD2
TGTGCCAGCAGCCCCACAGGGGCGGGAGGGGATGAGCAGTTCTTC
CASSPTGAGGDEQFF
>TRBJ1-1|NA|19|TRBV21-1|NA
TGTGCCAGCAGCAAAGATGGGACAGTGCTCAAGAACTTAGGTGGTGGAGCTTTCTTT
CASSKDGTVLKNLGGGAFF
>TRBJ2-7|NA|11|TRBV6-5|NA
TGTGCCAGCATTATAGGGTCCGAGCAGTACTTC
CASIIGSEQYF
>TRBJ2-5|NA|16|TRBV27|TRBD1
TGTGCCAGCAGTCCGATCGGGACAGGGGGGCAAGAGACCCAGTACTTC
CASSPIGTGGQETQYF
>TRBJ2-1|NA|16|TRBV18|TRBD2
TGTGCCAGCTCACCTCTAGCGGAAGGGCCCTCCGATGAGCAGTTCTTC
CASSPLAEGPSDEQFF
>TRBJ1-2|NA|15|TRBV28|TRBD1
TGTGCCAGCAGTTCCCGGGACAGAGTTAACTATGGCTACACCTTC
CASSSRDRVNYGYTF
>TRBJ1-1|NA|13|TRBV6-1|NA
TGTGCCAGCAGTGCCAACAGGAACACTGAAGCTTTCTTT
CASSANRNTEAFF
>TRBJ2-7|NA|15|TRBV4-2|TRBD2
TGTGCCAGCAGCTCGCGGCTAGCGGGAGACTACGAGCAGTACTTC
CASSSRLAGDYEQYF
>TRBJ1-2|NA|18|TRBV27|TRBD1
TGTGCCAGCAGTTTAGCCGCCGGGACAGGCTATTCTAACTATGGCTACACCTTC
CASSLAAGTGYSNYGYTF
>TRBJ2-7|NA|14|TRBV5-5|TRBD1
TGTGCCAGCAGCTTCAACAGGGGTGCCTACGAGCAGTACTTC
CASSFNRGAYEQYF
>TRBJ2-2|NA|15|TRBV28|TRBD2
TGTGCCAGCAGTCGGGGACTAGCGAGCACCGGGGAGCTGTTTTTT
CASSRGLASTGELFF
>TRBJ2-1|NA|15|TRBV5-4|TRBD2
TGTGCCAGCAGCTTACAGCGGGAGGGAAACAATGAGCAGTTCTTC
CASSLQREGNNEQFF
>TRBJ2-1|once|15|TRBV7-2|TRBD1
TGTGCCAGCAGCTTCTCAGGGGGCTCCTACAATGAGCAGTTCTTC
CASSFSGGSYNEQFF
>TRBJ1-5|NA|17|TRBV4-1|NA
TGCGCCAGCAGCCAAGTTCCCCGGACAACCTACCATCAGCCCCAGCATTTT
CASSQVPRTTYHQPQHF
>TRBJ2-7|NA|12|TRBV7-9|TRBD2
TGTGCCAGCACTGCGGGAGCTCTCGAGCAGTACTTC
CASTAGALEQYF
>TRBJ2-5|NA|14|TRBV7-9|NA
TGTGCCAGCAGCTTACCCAGGGACCAAGAGACCCAGTACTTC
CASSLPRDQETQYF
>TRBJ2-3|NA|15|TRBV6-1|NA
TGTGCCAGTCCCGGCCAGGGAACTCCCCCAGATACGCAGTATTTT
CASPGQGTPPDTQYF
>TRBJ1-2|NA|16|TRBV5-1|TRBD1
TGCGCCAGCAGCTTGGTGGGGACAGGGGAGGACTATGGCTACACCTTC
CASSLVGTGEDYGYTF
>TRBJ2-7|once|16|TRBV4-1|TRBD2
TGCGCCAGCAGCCAAGATCGACTAGCGGGTTCCTACGAGCAGTACTTC
CASSQDRLAGSYEQYF
>TRBJ2-7|NA|13|TRBV6-5|NA
TGTGCCAGCAGTTACACTGACGGCTACGAGCAGTACTTC
CASSYTDGYEQYF
>TRBJ2-3|NA|14|TRBV19|TRBD1
TGTGCCAGTAGTTTAGGGACAGGCACAGATACGCAGTATTTT
CASSLGTGTDTQYF
>TRBJ2-3|NA|16|TRBV29-1|TRBD2
TGCAGCGCTCGAGGCGTGAGCAGACTAGCGACAGATACGCAGTATTTT
CSARGVSRLATDTQYF
>TRBJ2-7|NA|15|TRBV29-1|TRBD2
TGCAGCGTTGAGGTCGTAGAGACTAGCGTGTCCGAGCAGTACTTC
CSVEVVETSVSEQYF
>TRBJ2-3|NA|16|TRBV7-9|NA
TGTGCCAGCAGCCCATCCTGGACAGAACCCACAGATACGCAGTATTTT
CASSPSWTEPTDTQYF
>TRBJ1-1|NA|13|TRBV6-5|NA
TGTGCCAGCAGTACTGCAGTGAACACTGAAGCTTTCTTT
CASSTAVNTEAFF
>TRBJ2-7|NA|13|TRBV5-5|NA
TGTGCCAGCAGCTTGCCAGAATCCTACGAGCAGTACTTC
CASSLPESYEQYF
>TRBJ2-3|NA|15|TRBV9|NA
TGTGCCAGCAGCGCGGGGGTGGGCCTCACAGATACGCAGTATTTT
CASSAGVGLTDTQYF
>TRBJ1-5|NA|14|TRBV28|NA
TGTGCCAGCAGTTTATCACTGACCAGTCAGCCCCAGCATTTT
CASSLSLTSQPQHF
>TRBJ2-7|NA|13|TRBV28|NA
TGTGCCACCTCGCCCGGACGGGTCTACGAGCAGTACTTC
CATSPGRVYEQYF
>TRBJ2-5|NA|13|TRBV7-9|NA
TGTGCCAGCAGCCTTGGGGTGAAAGAGACCCAGTACTTC
CASSLGVKETQYF
>TRBJ2-7|NA|15|TRBV28|TRBD2
TGTGCCAGCAGTCCAATCCGGGGGGGTCCCTACGAGCAGTACTTC
CASSPIRGGPYEQYF
>TRBJ2-7|NA|14|TRBV7-9|NA
TGTGCCAGCAGCTCGGGGGCTTATGGCAGCGAGCAGTACTTC
CASSSGAYGSEQYF
>TRBJ1-1|NA|15|TRBV27|NA
TGTGCCAGCAGGCTAGGGACTCAGGGACTGACTGAAGCTTTCTTT
CASRLGTQGLTEAFF
>TRBJ2-7|once|15|TRBV6-6|NA
TGTGCCAGCAGTTACTCGTCGGGACAAACCTACGAGCAGTACTTC
CASSYSSGQTYEQYF
>TRBJ1-4|NA|15|TRBV6-5|TRBD1
TGTGCCAGCAGTTTTGGACAGGGAGCTAATGAAAAACTGTTTTTT
CASSFGQGANEKLFF
>TRBJ1-2|NA|12|TRBV30|NA
TGTGCCTGGATTGTTCCTAACTATGGCTACACCTTC
CAWIVPNYGYTF
>TRBJ1-1|few|14|TRBV5-6|NA
TGTGCCAGCAGCCAGGTCACGATGAACACTGAAGCTTTCTTT
CASSQVTMNTEAFF